This T cell receptor (beta chain) was sequenced during a study of T-cell reconstitution after alpha-beta-depleted transplantation in children. Unique molecular identifiers were incorporated during preparation of the TCRbeta library. TCRdb passed the PCR reads through MiXCR, listing each CDR3 protein once. The sample holds 150,000 to 200,000 distinct CDR3 sequences; approximately 7% are singletons and the top ten take 3% to 3.5%. This clonotype was seen ten or more times. The receptor was derived from a human donor who donated a stem cell graft to a child with Wiskott-Aldrich syndrome. This material consisted of PBMCs from the stem cell graft donor, taken from the stem cell graft.

The CDR3 here is CSAPFGGRATGELFF. In nucleotides, the CDR3 is TGCAGTGCTCCTTTTGGCGGGAGGGCGACCGGGGAGCTGTTTTTT. V usage is TRBV20-1 and J usage is TRBJ2-2; 9 positions agree with TRBD2. The CDR3 has 15 residues. Trimming cost V 5 bases and J 5 bases; bases outside gene matches: 9. The germline gives CDR1 DFQATT, CDR2 SNEGSKA (reference sequence).